The text below deals with one TCR beta chain. Its antigen is still unknown. These data belong to a study of shared clonotypes between healthy human individuals. General study findings and limits: Naive CD4 clonotypes were shared across a few donors at about 5.3%. Collection of samples was limited to blood; tissue repertoires likely differ. It was expected that sequencing depth would affect clonotype sharing among donors.

V shed 0 bases and J 5 bases; nucleotides not matched to a gene: 10. Germline V gene lookup returns CDR1 SGHRS and CDR2 YFSETQ. This CDR3 comprises 16 residues. The authors ran the assay at deep level. Clones were read by immunoSEQ multiplex PCR, and TCRdb kept only the in-frame ones, dropping some. The table has fewer than 850,000 clones, 60% to 80% seen once. Material: memory CD4+ T cells sorted from blood. The subset here: CD45RA-negative fraction. This sequence joins TRBV5-1 and TRBJ2-7, with 8 bases aligning to TRBD2. This clonotype was obtained from a woman in her twenties or thirties in good health. CDR3 amino acids: CASSLDGVAGLDEQYF. The CDR3 nucleotides are TGCGCCAGCAGCTTGGATGGGGTAGCGGGACTCGACGAGCAGTACTTC. The complete variable domain, with remaining parts taken from reference TRBV5-1 and TRBJ2-7, reads KAGVTQTPRYLIKTRGQQVTLSCSPISGHRSVSWYQQTPGQGLQFLFEYFSETQRNKGNFPGRFSGRQFSNSRSEMNVSTLELGDSALYLCASSLDGVAGLDEQYFGPGTRLTVT.